This T cell receptor beta chain was identified during a study of blood T cell repertoires in COVID-19. Study details: Acute-phase and convalescent COVID-19 samples originated in the United States, Italy and Spain. PBMCs, B-cell-depleted T cells, or T cells provided the cDNA or gDNA that made up the material.

Original analysis: By means of reference gene primer amplification, nucleated cell counts were estimated. Sequencing used immunoSEQ multiplex PCR; TCRdb keeps in-frame clones, though not all of them. From that table come the V and J calls and clone size; the DNA was used to work out D and trimming. The profile shows 200,000 to 250,000 clones, 75% to 90% of them singletons. CDR1 SGHTA and CDR2 FQGNSA come from the germline V gene. The length of the CDR3 is 16 residues. The V end was cut by 1 base, the J end by 0 bases, with 12 bases between. This TCR was sampled from a woman aged 40 to 50 with acute COVID-19. The rearrangement links TRBV7-2 to TRBJ1-1; D unclear. Input material: PBMCs or T cells enriched from blood (not recorded which). The CDR3 spells CASSLGGRLMNTEAFF. As DNA, the CDR3 is TGTGCCAGCAGCTTAGGAGGCAGACTCATGAACACTGAAGCTTTCTTT.